These 14 T cell receptor beta chains were sequenced from one sample in a study of T-cell reconstitution after alpha-beta-depleted transplantation in children. Using unique molecular identifiers, the investigators prepared the TCRbeta library. TCRdb reprocessed the PCR reads with MiXCR, giving one entry per CDR3 protein. The sample carries about 580,000 distinct CDR3 sequences, more than 20% recorded once. This specimen consisted of PBMCs, mostly from graft donor cells, obtained 360 days after TCRalphabeta/CD19-depleted stem cell transplant. All receptors derive from a boy under three years old who had a stem cell transplant for acute myeloid leukemia, so the T cells may come from the graft donor.

This chain joins TRBV28 and TRBJ1-5, with D tentatively TRBD1 (6 bases). Trimming removed 7 bases at V and 10 bases at J, with 17 bases between. The CDR3 sequence is 13 residues long. Germline V gene data show CDR1 as MDHEN and CDR2 as SYDVKM. DNA of the CDR3: TGTGCCAGCACGCAGACCGGGACATTACCCCAGCATTTT. Translated, it gives CASTQTGTLPQHF.

This clonotype was detected only a few times. The V gene is TRBV20-1, the J gene TRBJ2-6; D may be TRBD1 or TRBD2 (5 bases each). Trimming left V 6 bases short and J 1 base short, with 19 bases between. Per the germline V gene, CDR1 is DFQATT and CDR2 is SNEGSKA (reference sequence). The CDR3 extends over 17 amino acids. CDR3 sequence (DNA): TGCAGTGCAAGGGACGGGCCGCAAAGATCTGGGGCCAACGTCCTGACTTTC. It codes for CSARDGPQRSGANVLTF.

V is TRBV5-1 and J is TRBJ2-7; D is ambiguous. The V gene lost 0 bases and the J gene lost 7 bases, with 17 bases spanning the gap. Germline assignment: CDR1 SGHRS and CDR2 YFSETQ. This CDR3 is built from 15 residues. In DNA form, the CDR3 reads TGCGCCAGCAGCTTGGTGGACGGCCAGGCTTGGGAGCAGTACGTC. Its translation: CASSLVDGQAWEQYV.

This clonotype was recorded a few times. The chain has TRBV12-3 or TRBV12-4 and TRBJ2-7, with D possibly matching TRBD2 (6 bases). The V and J ends lost 4 bases and 5 bases respectively, with 15 bases between them. This CDR3 has 14 amino acids. The CDR3 is CASSWATSLNEQYF. As DNA, the CDR3 is TGTGCCAGCAGTTGGGCGACTAGTTTAAACGAGCAGTACTTC.

V is TRBV4-3 and J is TRBJ2-7; possible D gene TRBD2, 6 bases. CDR3 length equals 14 residues. Trimming took off 6 bases at V and 6 bases at J, with 18 bases between the two ends. Germline assignment: CDR1 LGHNA and CDR2 YSLEER. CDR3 sequence: CASRLNRGNGEQYF. CDR3 nucleotides: TGCGCCAGCAGGCTTAACCGCGGGAATGGCGAGCAGTACTTC.

This clonotype has at least ten counts. The chain has TRBV20-1 and TRBJ2-5, with 8 bases fitting TRBD1. With 5 bases clipped from V and 0 bases from J, the junction kept 11 bases outside the gene matches. This CDR3 has 16 amino acids. In germline, CDR1 is DFQATT, CDR2 SNEGSKA (reference sequence). CDR3 in amino acids: CSAAGGSRQYQETQYF. In DNA, the CDR3 is TGCAGTGCTGCAGGGGGCTCCAGGCAGTACCAAGAGACCCAGTACTTC.

This clonotype has at least ten counts. J is TRBJ1-1 and V is TRBV10-3; D is uncertain. Germline CDR1 reads ENHRY; CDR2 reads SYGVKD. CDR3 length: 15 residues. Trimming took off 0 bases at V and 1 base at J, with 9 bases between the two ends. DNA for the CDR3: TGTGCCATCAGTGAGTCATCCCAATCGAACACTGAAGCTTTCTTT. Protein sequence: CAISESSQSNTEAFF.

V usage is TRBV5-1 and J usage is TRBJ2-5; 7 bases match TRBD1. The CDR3 has 14 amino acids. V dropped 5 bases and J dropped 5; count of bases not matched to a gene: 9. Germline V gene data show CDR1 as SGHRS and CDR2 as YFSETQ. The CDR3 nucleotides read TGCGCCAGCAGAATTGGGACAGTAAAGGAGACCCAGTACTTC. Translating it yields CASRIGTVKETQYF.

The rearrangement links TRBV4-2 to TRBJ1-1; D is possibly TRBD1 (6 bases). The CDR3 runs 13 residues. Deletions cut 1 base from V and 7 bases from J, with 10 bases between. Germline V CDR1 and CDR2: LGHNA, YNFKEQ. CDR3 nucleotides: TGTGCCAGCAGCCAAGGTGGGGGCGATGAAGCTTTCTTT. Translating it yields CASSQGGGDEAFF.

Only a few counts were recorded for this clonotype. This rearrangement joins TRBV5-1 to TRBJ1-2; 10 nucleotides line up with TRBD1. The CDR3 has 15 amino acids. In germline, CDR1 is SGHRS, CDR2 YFSETQ. V lost 0 bases to trimming and J lost 7 bases; unmatched junction nucleotides: 6. This chain's CDR3 is CASSLGDRGPAGYTF. CDR3 DNA sequence: TGCGCCAGCAGCTTGGGGGACAGGGGCCCTGCTGGCTACACCTTC.

This chain's CDR3 is CASGGTLTDTQYF. DNA of the CDR3: TGTGCCAGCGGGGGGACCCTCACAGATACGCAGTATTTT. J is TRBJ2-3 and V is TRBV2; D possibly corresponds to TRBD2 (6 bases). Trimming left V 8 bases short and J 2 bases short, with 11 bases between. In germline, CDR1 is SNHLY, CDR2 FYNNEI. The CDR3 runs 13 residues.

In its sample, this clonotype was seen a few times. This chain joins TRBV6-1 and TRBJ2-1; D remains ambiguous. The V end lost 6 bases, the J end lost 0 bases, and 9 bases lay between the germline ends. The CDR3 has 14 amino acids. Per germline, CDR1 MNHNS and CDR2 SASEGT. CDR3 sequence: CASSSQSSYNEQFF. CDR3 nucleotide sequence: TGTGCCAGCAGCTCACAGAGCTCCTACAATGAGCAGTTCTTC.

The chain uses TRBV12-3 or TRBV12-4 and TRBJ2-3; 10 positions agree with TRBD2. This CDR3 is 15 amino acids long. V lost 1 base, J lost 7 bases, and 5 bases stayed unmatched. The CDR3 sequence is CASSLGAGGSYTQYF. The CDR3 coding sequence is TGTGCCAGCAGTTTAGGAGCGGGGGGGAGCTATACGCAGTATTTT.

This sequence joins TRBV6-1 and TRBJ2-6; D unclear. The germline V and J ends were trimmed by 1 base and 6 bases, with 13 bases remaining between them. Germline V gene data show CDR1 as MNHNS and CDR2 as SASEGT. This CDR3 region has 16 residues. The DNA for the CDR3 is TGTGCCAGCAGTGAAGGGTGGCGCTGGGAGGCCAACGTCCTGACTTTC. Amino acids: CASSEGWRWEANVLTF.